Following are 17 T cell receptor beta chains from one sample sequenced in a study of CD8 T cells in ankylosing spondylitis. Using its own MiXCR run on the 5' RACE reads, TCRdb lists one record per CDR3 protein. The profile shows around 320,000 distinct CDR3 sequences, more than 20% of them singletons. Sequences were obtained from blood, either unsorted or a sorted T cell fraction (not recorded which). The source is a female donor with ankylosing spondylitis or in good health (not recorded which).

The chain recombines TRBV12-3 or TRBV12-4 with TRBJ2-1; possible D gene TRBD2, 5 bases. Trimming pared 3 bases from V and 6 bases from J, leaving 12 bases between. The CDR3 runs 14 residues. The DNA of the CDR3 is TGTGCCAGCAGTTTTGGTCGGGGATCCAATGAGCAGTTCTTC. As protein: CASSFGRGSNEQFF.

The CDR3 spells CASSSGLLFYNEQFF. Here the CDR3 DNA reads TGCGCCAGCAGCTCGGGACTACTTTTTTACAATGAGCAGTTCTTC. The genes are TRBV5-1 and TRBJ2-1; 7 nucleotides align to TRBD2. V dropped 3 bases and J dropped 4; count of bases not matched to a gene: 7. This CDR3 spans 15 amino acids. Germline V gene data show CDR1 as SGHRS and CDR2 as YFSETQ.

This chain joins TRBV4-3 and TRBJ2-7; D remains unclear. Trimming took 0 bases from V and 3 from J, leaving 6 bases between them. CDR3 length: 13 amino acids. Germline V lookup: CDR1 LGHNA, CDR2 YSLEER. The CDR3 spells CASSQDNSYEQYF. In DNA, the CDR3 is TGCGCCAGCAGCCAAGATAATAGCTACGAGCAGTACTTC.

This chain uses TRBV7-9 with TRBJ2-3; D unclear. V was clipped by 4 bases and J by 2 bases, with 13 bases between them. The germline CDR1 and CDR2 sequences are SEHNR and FQNEAQ (reference sequence). The CDR3 has 15 residues. The CDR3 protein is CASSSGPTYTDTQYF. DNA of the CDR3: TGTGCCAGCAGCTCCGGGCCGACATACACAGATACGCAGTATTTT.

This clonotype occurred many times. The genes are TRBV7-6 and TRBJ1-3; the D is unclear. The ends were cut back, 4 bases at V and 4 bases at J, with 11 bases in the middle. Germline V gives CDR1 SGHVS, CDR2 FNYEAQ. The CDR3 sequence is 14 residues long. The chain's CDR3 is CASSSNDFGNTIYF. CDR3 bases: TGTGCCAGCAGCTCGAACGACTTCGGAAACACCATATATTTT.

A few counts support this clonotype. CDR3 loop: CASRDRGSNQPQHF. As DNA, the CDR3 is TGTGCCAGCAGGGACAGGGGTAGCAATCAGCCCCAGCATTTT. This chain connects TRBV2 to TRBJ1-5; 9 bases fit TRBD1. This CDR3 has 14 amino acids. V was clipped by 6 bases and J by 0 bases; unmatched bases: 0. The germline CDR1 and CDR2 sequences are SNHLY and FYNNEI.

The CDR3 reads CSTSTDTQYF. The CDR3 nucleotides are TGCAGTACCTCCACAGATACGCAGTATTTT. This chain joins TRBV20-1 and TRBJ2-3, with D hard to call. The CDR3 runs to 10 residues. Trimming removed 8 bases from V and 2 bases from J, with 5 bases in between. CDR1 and CDR2 from the germline V gene are DFQATT and SNEGSKA (reference sequence).

This rearrangement joins TRBV6-2 or TRBV6-3 to TRBJ2-3, with D possibly being TRBD2 (7 bases). This CDR3 spans 12 amino acids. Looked up from germline, CDR1 is MNHEY and CDR2 is SVGEGT. The germline V and J ends were trimmed by 2 bases and 8 bases, with 8 bases remaining between them. CDR3 sequence (DNA): TGTGCCAGCAGTTACGGGGGGGCTACGCAGTATTTT. Encoded protein: CASSYGGATQYF.

This rearrangement joins TRBV20-1 to TRBJ1-4, with 7 nucleotides matching TRBD1. V shed 5 bases and J 0 bases; nucleotides not matched to a gene: 6. The germline gives CDR1 DFQATT, CDR2 SNEGSKA (reference sequence). This CDR3 contains 15 residues. CDR3 protein: CSAGDSWATNEKLFF. CDR3 in DNA: TGCAGTGCTGGGGACAGTTGGGCAACTAATGAAAAACTGTTTTTT.

The rearrangement links TRBV6-2 or TRBV6-3 to TRBJ2-7; no clear D. The CDR3 loop spans 11 amino acids. V dropped 7 bases and J dropped 2 bases, with 6 bases sitting between them. In germline, CDR1 is MNHEY, CDR2 SVGEGT. CDR3 nucleotide sequence: TGTGCCAGCACCAACACCTACGAGCAGTACTTC. The encoded protein is CASTNTYEQYF.

This clonotype was seen only a few times. This chain connects TRBV27 to TRBJ2-3, with 7 bases aligning to TRBD1. CDR3 length equals 15 residues. Looked up from germline, CDR1 is MNHEY and CDR2 is SMNVEV (reference sequence). The V and J ends lost 5 bases and 2 bases, in that order; junction bases with no gene match: 7. The CDR3 nucleotides read TGTGCCAGCAGTGGTCGGGACAGATTCACAGATACGCAGTATTTT. Translating it yields CASSGRDRFTDTQYF.

The J gene is TRBJ2-7, the V gene TRBV20-1; the D gene is possibly TRBD2 (6 bases). Germline-derived CDR1 and CDR2 are DFQATT and SNEGSKA (reference sequence). The V gene lost 5 bases and the J gene lost 6 bases, with 14 bases spanning the gap. The CDR3 consists of 12 residues. The CDR3 is CSAALTRREQYF. CDR3 bases: TGCAGTGCTGCCTTGACTAGGCGCGAGCAGTACTTC.

This chain links TRBV12-3 or TRBV12-4 with TRBJ2-3, with D possibly being TRBD2 (5 bases). This CDR3 is built from 14 residues. V shed 1 base and J shed 4 bases, with 9 bases lying between them. CDR3 sequence (DNA): TGTGCCAGCAGTTTAGGGCGGGTGGCAGATACGCAGTATTTT. This sequence encodes CASSLGRVADTQYF.

This clonotype was counted only a few times. V is TRBV7-7 and J is TRBJ1-1; D unresolved. CDR3 length equals 13 residues. CDR1 is SSHAT, CDR2 FNYEAQ, per germline (reference sequence). Trimming took off 1 base at V and 4 bases at J, with 7 bases between the two ends. The CDR3 DNA reads TGTGCCAGCAGCTTAGAGGGCGCCACTGAAGCTTTCTTT. Encoded protein: CASSLEGATEAFF. The full variable domain, in which reference TRBV7-7 and TRBJ1-1 provide the parts outside the CDR3, is GAGVSQSPRYKVTKRGQDVTLRCDPISSHATLYWYQQALGQGPEFLTYFNYEAQPDKSGLPSDRFSAERPEGSISTLTIQRTEQRDSAMYRCASSLEGATEAFFGQGTRLTVV.

This clonotype came up many times. Germline is not matched at one junction end, which may reflect a read error. The chain carries TRBV4-3 and TRBJ1-2, with 8 bases matching TRBD1. Germline lookup yields CDR1 LGHNA and CDR2 YSLEER. The CDR3 sequence is 14 residues long. The CDR3 nucleotides are TGCGCCAGCCGCCAAGGACAGGGAAACTATGGCTACACCTTC. Translation: CASRQGQGNYGYTF.

The chain carries TRBV7-2 and TRBJ2-7, with 7 bases lining up with TRBD1. CDR1 and CDR2 (germline): SGHTA, FQGNSA. The CDR3 consists of 14 residues. V lost 2 bases and J lost 4; bases outside the gene matches: 5. The CDR3 reads CASSLRDRSYEQYF. The CDR3 DNA reads TGTGCCAGCAGCTTAAGGGACAGAAGTTACGAGCAGTACTTC.

This clonotype was counted at least ten times. The J gene is TRBJ1-5, the V gene TRBV30; a possible D gene is TRBD1 (6 bases). Germline CDR1 GTSNPN, CDR2 SVGIG (reference sequence). This CDR3 has 13 residues. V lost 7 bases to trimming and J lost 6 bases, with 16 bases between them. CDR3 sequence (DNA): TGTGCCTTCACACAGGGAAGGAGTCAGCCCCAGCATTTT. Translating gives CAFTQGRSQPQHF. The variable domain in full, completed from reference TRBV30 and TRBJ1-5, reads SQTIHQWPATLVQPVGSPLSLECTVEGTSNPNLYWYRQAAGRGLQLLFYSVGIGQISSEVPQNLSASRPQDRQFILSSKKLLLSDSGFYLCAFTQGRSQPQHFGDGTRLSIL.